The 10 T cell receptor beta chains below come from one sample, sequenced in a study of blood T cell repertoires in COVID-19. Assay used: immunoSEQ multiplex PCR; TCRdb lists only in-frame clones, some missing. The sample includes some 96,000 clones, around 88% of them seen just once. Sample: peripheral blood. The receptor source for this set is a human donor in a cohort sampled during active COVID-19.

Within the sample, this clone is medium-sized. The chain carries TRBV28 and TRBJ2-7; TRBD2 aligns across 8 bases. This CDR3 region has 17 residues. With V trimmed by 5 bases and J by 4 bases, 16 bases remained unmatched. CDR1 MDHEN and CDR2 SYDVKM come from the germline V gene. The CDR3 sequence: CASSTLLMTGGTYEQYF. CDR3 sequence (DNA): TGTGCCAGCAGTACACTCCTAATGACGGGGGGGACTTACGAGCAGTACTTC.

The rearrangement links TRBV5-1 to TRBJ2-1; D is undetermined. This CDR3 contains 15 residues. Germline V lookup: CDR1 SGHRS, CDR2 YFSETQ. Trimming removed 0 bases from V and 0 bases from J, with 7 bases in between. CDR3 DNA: TGCGCCAGCAGCTTGGGCGATAGCTCCTACAATGAGCAGTTCTTC. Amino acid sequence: CASSLGDSSYNEQFF.

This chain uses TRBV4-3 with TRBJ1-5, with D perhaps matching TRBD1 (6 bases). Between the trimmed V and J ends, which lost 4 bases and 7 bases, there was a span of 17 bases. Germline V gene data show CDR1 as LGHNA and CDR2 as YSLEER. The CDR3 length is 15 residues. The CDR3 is CASSPDIDRNQPQHF. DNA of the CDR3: TGCGCCAGCAGCCCCGATATAGACAGGAACCAGCCCCAGCATTTT.

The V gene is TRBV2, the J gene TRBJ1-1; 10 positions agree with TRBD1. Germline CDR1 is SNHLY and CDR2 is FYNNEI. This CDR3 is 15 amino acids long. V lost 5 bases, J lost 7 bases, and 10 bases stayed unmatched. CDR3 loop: CASSLRQGAYSEAFF. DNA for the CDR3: TGTGCCAGCAGTCTAAGACAGGGGGCGTATAGTGAAGCTTTCTTT.

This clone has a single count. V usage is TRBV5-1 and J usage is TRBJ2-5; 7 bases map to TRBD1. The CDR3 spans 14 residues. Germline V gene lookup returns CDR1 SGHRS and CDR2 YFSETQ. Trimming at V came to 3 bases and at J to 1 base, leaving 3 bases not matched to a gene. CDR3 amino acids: CASSSDRTQETQYF. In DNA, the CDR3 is TGCGCCAGCAGCTCGGACAGGACCCAAGAGACCCAGTACTTC.

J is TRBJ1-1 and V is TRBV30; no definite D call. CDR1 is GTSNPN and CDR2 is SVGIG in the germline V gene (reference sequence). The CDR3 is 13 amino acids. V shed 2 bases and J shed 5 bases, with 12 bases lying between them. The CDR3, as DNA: TGTGCCTGGAGTCACCCTCGCCGGACTGAAGCTTTCTTT. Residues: CAWSHPRRTEAFF.

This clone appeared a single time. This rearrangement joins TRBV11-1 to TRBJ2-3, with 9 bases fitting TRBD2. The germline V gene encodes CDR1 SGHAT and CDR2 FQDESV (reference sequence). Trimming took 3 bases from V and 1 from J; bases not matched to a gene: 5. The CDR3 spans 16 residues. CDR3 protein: CASSLGLAGGTDTQYF. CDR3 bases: TGTGCCAGCAGCTTGGGACTAGCCGGTGGCACAGATACGCAGTATTTT.

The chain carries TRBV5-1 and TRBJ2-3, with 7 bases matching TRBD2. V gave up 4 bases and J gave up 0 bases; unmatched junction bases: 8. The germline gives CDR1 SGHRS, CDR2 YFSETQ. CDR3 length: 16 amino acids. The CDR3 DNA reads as TGCGCCAGCAGCCCCCGACTAGCAGCTAGCACAGATACGCAGTATTTT. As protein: CASSPRLAASTDTQYF. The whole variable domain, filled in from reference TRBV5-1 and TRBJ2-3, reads KAGVTQTPRYLIKTRGQQVTLSCSPISGHRSVSWYQQTPGQGLQFLFEYFSETQRNKGNFPGRFSGRQFSNSRSEMNVSTLELGDSALYLCASSPRLAASTDTQYFGPGTRLTVL.

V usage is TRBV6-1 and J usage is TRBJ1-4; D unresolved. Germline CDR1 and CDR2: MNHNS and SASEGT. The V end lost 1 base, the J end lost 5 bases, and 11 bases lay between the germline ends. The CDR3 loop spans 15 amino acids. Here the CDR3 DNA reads TGTGCCAGCAGTGAAGGTTCACAGATAAATGAAAAACTGTTTTTT. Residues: CASSEGSQINEKLFF.

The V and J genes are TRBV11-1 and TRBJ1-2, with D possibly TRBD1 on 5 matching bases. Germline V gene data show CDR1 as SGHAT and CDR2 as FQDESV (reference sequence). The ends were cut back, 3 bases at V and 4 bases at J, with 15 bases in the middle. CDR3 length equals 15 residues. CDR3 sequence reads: CASSLTDGRAYGYTF. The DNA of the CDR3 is TGTGCCAGCAGCTTGACAGACGGACGGGCCTATGGCTACACCTTC. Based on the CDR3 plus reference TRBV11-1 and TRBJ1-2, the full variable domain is EAEVAQSPRYKITEKSQAVAFWCDPISGHATLYWYRQILGQGPELLVQFQDESVVDDSQLPKDRFSAERLKGVDSTLKIQPAELGDSAMYLCASSLTDGRAYGYTFGSGTRLTVV.